These T cell receptor beta chains were read from a single sample in a study of blood T cell repertoires in COVID-19. Produced via immunoSEQ multiplex PCR; TCRdb's table is partial and in-frame only. The sample gives about 190,000 clones, about four fifths of which show up once; roughly 4.6% is in the top ten. Sample: peripheral blood. These receptors were obtained from a woman between 65 and 79 years old with active or convalescent COVID-19. Both conserved end residues are part of each CDR3. A D gene is named only where the DNA matches it firmly. Clone size is given for some rows only: seen once, a few or many times, or a class if the clone is expanded.

>TRBJ2-2|-|-|TRBV7-3
CASSLTRQGELFF
TGTGCCAGCAGCTTAACCCGACAAGGGGAGCTGTTTTTT
>TRBJ2-6|-|TRBD1|TRBV19
CASSIGKWGQTFSGANVLTF
TGTGCCAGTAGTATAGGAAAATGGGGACAGACATTCTCTGGGGCCAACGTCCTGACTTTC
>TRBJ1-5|few|-|TRBV5-5
CASSLDFLESNQPQHF
TGTGCCAGCAGCTTGGATTTCTTGGAGTCCAATCAGCCCCAGCATTTT
>TRBJ2-3|-|TRBD2|TRBV6-5
CASSLGAGRADTQYF
TGTGCCAGCAGTTTAGGAGCGGGAAGGGCAGATACGCAGTATTTT
>TRBJ2-2|-|-|TRBV19
CASSPAGLSTGELFF
TGTGCCAGTAGTCCGGCCGGACTGTCCACCGGGGAGCTGTTTTTT
>TRBJ1-5|few|TRBD1|TRBV6-6
CASTGQREQPQHF
TGTGCCAGCACGGGACAGAGAGAGCAGCCCCAGCATTTT
>TRBJ2-4|-|-|TRBV11-2
CASSLDRAKNIQYF
TGTGCCAGCAGCTTAGACAGGGCCAAAAACATTCAGTACTTC
>TRBJ1-3|few|TRBD1|TRBV3-1/TRBV3-2
CASSQSGQGGNTIYF
TGTGCCAGCAGCCAATCCGGACAGGGAGGAAACACCATATATTTT
>TRBJ2-3|-|TRBD2|TRBV11-2
CASSRRATSGTNTDTQYF
TGTGCCAGCAGCCGCCGGGCGACTAGCGGGACAAACACAGATACGCAGTATTTT
>TRBJ1-5|-|-|TRBV28
CASRRQANQPQHF
TGTGCCAGCAGGAGACAGGCTAATCAGCCCCAGCATTTT
>TRBJ2-7|once|TRBD1|TRBV7-9
CASSHGSRTGVHEQYF
TGTGCCAGCAGCCACGGTAGCCGGACAGGGGTCCACGAGCAGTACTTC